This TCR beta chain was captured in a study of T cells in narcolepsy. Germline values: CDR1 SGHNT, CDR2 YENEEA. The V end lost 1 base, the J end lost 1 base, and 10 bases lay between the germline ends. The CDR3 spans 15 residues. Points on this clone: Antigen unknown.

Whole-study findings and limits: Autoreactive HCRT-specific and TRIB2-specific clonotypes were marked in same-patient CSF-versus-blood CD4+ comparisons. Autoreactive clone sequences were missing from some blood memory CD4+ repertoires. Autoreactive clonotypes reportedly recurred in blood of same and different patients, not controls.

This table comes from immunoSEQ multiplex PCR, and its TCRdb copy is limited to in-frame clones, with some not included. This sample has about 34,000 clones; more than 75% occur once, and the top ten carry 2% to 3%. Sequenced material: CD45RA- memory CD4+ T cells from PBMCs. J is TRBJ2-5 and V is TRBV11-3; perhaps TRBD2 as D (5 bases). The TCR sequence derives from a human donor with narcolepsy. The CDR3 DNA follows: TGTGCCAGCAGCTTAGGGCGGGCCCTCCAAGAGACCCAGTACTTC. Its protein is CASSLGRALQETQYF.